What follows are 3 T cell receptor beta chains derived from one specimen sequenced in a study of Graves' ophthalmopathy and Graves' hyperthyroidism. Researchers took RNA transcripts and amplified TCR beta CDR3 regions from them. HTBI primers primed a first-round RT-PCR, and a second-round multiplex PCR followed. TCRdb independently ran MiXCR on the multiplex PCR reads; one entry per CDR3 protein. The sample has 560,000 or so distinct CDR3 sequences, 35% to 40% seen once. The sequenced sample consisted of peripheral blood or thyroid tissue (not recorded which). All receptors derive from an adult man with Graves' hyperthyroidism.

The sample holds many counts of this clonotype. The gene calls are TRBV5-6 and TRBJ1-1; D may be TRBD1 (5 bases). This CDR3 comprises 15 residues. The V and J ends lost 0 bases and 4 bases respectively, with 13 bases between them. The germline V gene encodes CDR1 SGHDT and CDR2 YYEEEE. This CDR3 is CASSLVPGGGTEAFF. DNA of the CDR3: TGTGCCAGCAGCTTGGTTCCGGGTGGGGGCACTGAAGCTTTCTTT.

This clonotype came up many times. The chain has TRBV10-3 and TRBJ2-2; D is unresolved. The CDR3 runs 15 residues. CDR1 and CDR2 (germline): ENHRY, SYGVKD. V was shortened by 11 bases and J by 3 bases, with 19 bases between the two germline ends. CDR3 amino acids: CAPRSGPPHTGELFF. The CDR3 DNA reads TGTGCCCCCCGCTCTGGACCACCCCACACCGGGGAGCTGTTTTTT.

The sample holds many counts of this clonotype. The rearrangement joins TRBV2 to TRBJ1-2; D remains ambiguous. CDR1 is SNHLY and CDR2 is FYNNEI in the germline V gene. The CDR3 is 13 amino acids. Trimming stripped 2 bases from V and 3 bases from J, with 7 bases between. The CDR3, as DNA: TGTGCCAGCAGTGAATCTGGCGACTATGGCTACACCTTC. Protein product: CASSESGDYGYTF.